This note documents a single T cell receptor beta chain sequence. Antigen specificity is unknown. Produced via immunoSEQ multiplex PCR; TCRdb's table is partial and in-frame only. The sample includes around 25,000 clones, around two thirds of them seen just once. The data originate from a study of cytotoxic CD8 clonotypes in ibrutinib-treated CLL. The study's findings and limits: Public clonotypes were rare and shrank or held steady on treatment.

The CDR3 extends over 14 amino acids. The ends lost 4 bases at V and 5 bases at J; junction bases unmatched: 5. CDR1 and CDR2 from the germline V gene are ENHRY and SYGVKD. The chain employs TRBV10-3 and TRBJ1-2, with TRBD1 identical over 9 bases. The starting material was PBMCs, obtained at disease progression, from a patient treated with ibrutinib. The sequence was collected from a human donor with chronic lymphocytic leukemia. Here the CDR3 reads CAISGDRGRYGYTF. CDR3 bases: TGTGCCATCAGTGGCGACAGGGGGAGGTATGGCTACACCTTC.